Below, 32 T cell receptor beta chains from the same sample are listed, as sequenced in a study of CD4+ T cells in melanoma. Measured with immunoSEQ multiplex PCR; TCRdb has only the in-frame clones, and not every one. The data hold 13,000 or so clones, with under 80% observed a single time. Sequences were obtained from cells from a culture (not recorded whether cultured in vitro). These TCRs come from a human donor with melanoma.

The chain carries TRBV5-4 and TRBJ2-3; TRBD1 matches at 10 bases. Germline V CDR1 and CDR2: SGHNT, YYREEE (reference sequence). The CDR3 has 15 residues. Losses at the gene ends were 2 bases for V and 4 bases for J; bases not matched to a gene: 4. The CDR3 coding sequence is TGTGCCAGCAGCTTTGGGACAGGGGTCTCAGATACGCAGTATTTT. It specifies CASSFGTGVSDTQYF.

The chain links TRBV4-2 to TRBJ2-4; 7 positions agree with TRBD2. V dropped 1 base and J dropped 0; count of bases not matched to a gene: 9. The CDR3 is 18 residues long. Germline CDR1 LGHNA, CDR2 YNFKEQ. The CDR3 loop is CASSQVLSGELAKNIQYF. The DNA for the CDR3 is TGTGCCAGCAGCCAAGTATTGAGCGGGGAGCTAGCCAAAAACATTCAGTACTTC.

The CDR3 sequence is CAISESGPPTDTQYF. CDR3 nucleotide sequence: TGTGCCATCAGTGAGTCAGGCCCCCCCACAGATACGCAGTATTTT. The rearrangement joins TRBV10-3 to TRBJ2-3; D not resolved. The CDR3 is 15 amino acids. With 0 bases removed from V and 2 bases from J, the gap between germline ends came to 9 bases. Germline loops: CDR1 ENHRY, CDR2 SYGVKD.

Only one count was recorded for this clone. V gene TRBV6-1 combines with J gene TRBJ2-4; 7 positions match TRBD1. The germline CDR1 and CDR2 sequences are MNHNS and SASEGT. The CDR3 has 16 residues. V lost 4 bases, J lost 3 bases, and 9 bases stayed unmatched. CDR3 region: CASSGPTGSGKNIQYF. CDR3 nucleotide sequence: TGTGCCAGCAGTGGCCCGACAGGGTCAGGCAAAAACATTCAGTACTTC.

This clone occurred once. The V gene is TRBV7-2, the J gene TRBJ2-5; unclear D gene. Germline loops: CDR1 SGHTA, CDR2 FQGNSA. The V and J ends lost 6 bases and 5 bases respectively, with 16 bases between them. This CDR3 contains 14 residues. This CDR3 is CASRGLGRRETQYF. CDR3 in DNA: TGTGCCAGCAGAGGGTTAGGACGAAGGGAGACCCAGTACTTC.

The chain carries TRBV5-1 and TRBJ1-2; no clear D gene. CDR1 and CDR2 (germline): SGHRS, YFSETQ. The CDR3 runs 13 residues. Trimming shortened V by 0 bases and J by 0 bases, and 3 bases separated the two germline ends. The CDR3 DNA sequence: TGCGCCAGCAGCTTGGTTGCTAACTATGGCTACACCTTC. Its translation is CASSLVANYGYTF. Filled out from reference TRBV5-1 and TRBJ1-2, the complete variable domain reads KAGVTQTPRYLIKTRGQQVTLSCSPISGHRSVSWYQQTPGQGLQFLFEYFSETQRNKGNFPGRFSGRQFSNSRSEMNVSTLELGDSALYLCASSLVANYGYTFGSGTRLTVV.

The genes are TRBV5-4 and TRBJ2-7; D is possibly TRBD2 (6 bases). The germline gives CDR1 SGHNT, CDR2 YYREEE (reference sequence). Deletions cut 2 bases from V and 6 bases from J, with 15 bases between. CDR3 length equals 14 residues. DNA of the CDR3: TGTGCCAGCAGCTTCCCTGACACGGGACTCGAGCAGTACTTC. It is translated as CASSFPDTGLEQYF.

This clone occurred a few times. The J gene is TRBJ2-7, the V gene TRBV5-1; 8 bases are a match to TRBD2. V shed 5 bases, J shed 5 bases, and the junction held 15 bases outside the gene matches. Germline V CDR1 and CDR2: SGHRS, YFSETQ. The CDR3 is 16 residues long. As DNA, the CDR3 is TGCGCCAGCAGATCGGAGCGGGGGAGACCAAGTGACGAGCAGTACTTC. Translating gives CASRSERGRPSDEQYF.

The chain uses TRBV11-3 and TRBJ1-1; TRBD1 agrees at 12 bases. Germline CDR1 is SGHNT and CDR2 is YENEEA. The CDR3 contains 14 residues. Losses at the gene ends were 5 bases for V and 6 bases for J; bases not matched to a gene: 4. CDR3 loop: CASSEGQGAAEAFF. Here the CDR3 DNA reads TGTGCCAGCAGCGAGGGACAGGGGGCTGCTGAAGCTTTCTTT.

This sequence joins TRBV5-1 and TRBJ2-3, with a weak D call TRBD1 (6 bases). V lost 1 base, J lost 6 bases, and 15 bases lay in between. The CDR3 runs to 15 residues. Germline CDR1 is SGHRS and CDR2 is YFSETQ. The DNA for the CDR3 is TGCGCCAGCAGCTTGACAGGGTTTGACCCGGATACGCAGTATTTT. Residues: CASSLTGFDPDTQYF.

The V and J genes are TRBV6-5 and TRBJ1-1; 10 bases are a match to TRBD1. The CDR3 spans 11 residues. Germline-derived CDR1 and CDR2 are MNHEY and SVGAGI. J gave up 10 bases and V 8 bases, and 4 bases lay outside the gene matches. The CDR3 protein is CASVRQGAAFF. In nucleotides, the CDR3 is TGTGCCAGCGTACGACAGGGGGCAGCTTTCTTT.

This chain links TRBV18 with TRBJ2-7; 7 bases are shared with TRBD1. The CDR3 covers 14 residues. Germline CDR1 reads KGHSH; CDR2 reads LQKENI. The ends lost 2 bases at V and 2 bases at J; junction bases unmatched: 3. CDR3 nucleotides: TGTGCCAGCTCACCAGCCCAGGGGGCCTACGAGCAGTACTTC. It is translated as CASSPAQGAYEQYF.

The chain is built from TRBV6-6 and TRBJ1-2; TRBD1 matches 10 bases. The CDR3 totals 15 residues. V was pared by 4 bases and J by 2 bases, with 4 bases of the junction left unmatched. Germline V gives CDR1 MNHNY, CDR2 SVGAGI (reference sequence). The CDR3 DNA follows: TGTGCCAGCAGTTTGGGACAGGGGCAAAACTATGGCTACACCTTC. It is translated as CASSLGQGQNYGYTF.

The chain joins TRBV4-1 to TRBJ1-2; tentative D call: TRBD1 (5 bases). The ends were cut back, 6 bases at V and 4 bases at J, with 24 bases in the middle. The CDR3 contains 17 residues. Per the germline V gene, CDR1 is MGHRA and CDR2 is YSYEKL. The CDR3 protein is CASRSVGRGTSSYGYTF. In nucleotides, the CDR3 is TGCGCCAGCAGATCAGTCGGGAGGGGAACTTCGAGCTATGGCTACACCTTC.

The chain joins TRBV30 to TRBJ1-2; the D gene is possibly TRBD1 (5 bases). CDR1 GTSNPN and CDR2 SVGIG come from the germline V gene (reference sequence). This CDR3 has 13 residues. Deletions cut 5 bases from V and 9 bases from J, with 19 bases between. The CDR3 loop reads CAWSQGPTVSYTF. The CDR3 region has the DNA TGTGCCTGGTCTCAGGGACCGACGGTTAGCTACACCTTC.

This clone was counted between two and nine times. CDR3 loop: CASRRVAGNTIYF. For the CDR3, the DNA is TGTGCCAGCAGGCGCGTCGCCGGAAACACCATATATTTT. The chain has TRBV5-5 and TRBJ1-3; D unresolved. CDR1 and CDR2 (germline): SGHKS, YYEKEE (reference sequence). The CDR3 contains 13 residues. V was shortened by 5 bases and J by 4 bases, with 10 bases between the two germline ends. Full variable domain (outside the CDR3, taken from reference TRBV5-5 and TRBJ1-3): DAGVTQSPTHLIKTRGQQVTLRCSPISGHKSVSWYQQVLGQGPQFIFQYYEKEERGRGNFPDRFSARQFPNYSSELNVNALLLGDSALYLCASRRVAGNTIYFGEGSWLTVV.

The gene calls are TRBV6-1 and TRBJ2-4; D is ambiguous. Trimming left V 3 bases short and J 0 bases short, with 15 bases between. The CDR3 is 17 amino acids. The germline V gene has CDR1 MNHNS and CDR2 SASEGT. The CDR3, as DNA: TGTGCCAGCAGTGAGGACGGCCGGATAGTAGCCAAAAACATTCAGTACTTC. This codes for CASSEDGRIVAKNIQYF.

On this clone itself: This specimen includes other DNA sequences encoding the same CDR3. The chain uses TRBV6-1 and TRBJ2-7; D unresolved. Germline loops: CDR1 MNHNS, CDR2 SASEGT. The CDR3 spans 13 residues. V dropped 2 bases and J dropped 2 bases, with 7 bases sitting between them. In nucleotides, the CDR3 is TGTGCCAGCAGTGAACAGATCCCCTACGAGCAGTACTTC. It yields the protein CASSEQIPYEQYF.

The rearrangement joins TRBV12-5 to TRBJ2-2, with 7 bases matching TRBD1. Germline CDR1 is LGHNT and CDR2 is FRNRAP. The CDR3 is 18 residues long. V lost 3 bases and J lost 7; bases outside the gene matches: 17. CDR3 sequence: CASGFDRVTARGIGELFF. In DNA, the CDR3 is TGTGCTAGTGGTTTCGACAGGGTGACTGCAAGGGGAATCGGGGAGCTGTTTTTT.

V is TRBV7-6 and J is TRBJ2-7, with a tentative D call TRBD2 (6 bases). V lost 2 bases to trimming and J lost 7 bases, with 18 bases between them. CDR1 SGHVS and CDR2 FNYEAQ come from the germline V gene. The CDR3 is made up of 15 amino acids. The CDR3: CASSLLGSELSEQYF. The CDR3 bases are TGTGCCAGCAGCTTACTCGGGAGCGAGCTGTCAGAGCAGTACTTC.

This chain uses TRBV4-1 with TRBJ2-7; D is perhaps TRBD2 (5 bases). V gave up 0 bases and J gave up 0 bases, with 12 bases separating them. The germline gives CDR1 MGHRA, CDR2 YSYEKL. The CDR3 loop spans 16 amino acids. The CDR3 DNA reads as TGCGCCAGCAGCCAAGAAGGAGGATTATTCTCCTACGAGCAGTACTTC. This sequence encodes CASSQEGGLFSYEQYF.

V is TRBV15 and J is TRBJ2-2; D may be TRBD1 (6 bases). Germline-derived CDR1 and CDR2 are LNHNV and YYDKDF (reference sequence). V lost 2 bases and J lost 3, with 10 bases in between. This CDR3 has 15 amino acids. The chain's CDR3 is CATSRRQAYTGELFF. CDR3 in DNA: TGTGCCACCAGCAGAAGACAGGCATACACCGGGGAGCTGTTTTTT. Using reference TRBV15 and TRBJ2-2 for the parts outside the CDR3, the full variable domain is DAMVIQNPRYQVTQFGKPVTLSCSQTLNHNVMYWYQQKSSQAPKLLFHYYDKDFNNEADTPDNFQSRRPNTSFCFLDIRSPGLGDTAMYLCATSRRQAYTGELFFGEGSRLTVL.

CDR3 residues: CASRPTGQGSYGYTF. CDR3 sequence (DNA): TGTGCCAGCAGACCTACAGGACAGGGAAGCTATGGCTACACCTTC. The chain joins TRBV11-2 to TRBJ1-2, with TRBD1 matching 8 bases. The CDR3 runs 15 residues. Germline V gives CDR1 SGHAT, CDR2 FQNNGV. The ends lost 6 bases at V and 4 bases at J; junction bases unmatched: 10.

The chain employs TRBV5-5 and TRBJ1-5, with 9 bases matching TRBD1. The V gene end was trimmed by 3 bases and the J gene end by 6 bases; junction bases not matched to a gene: 7. CDR1 and CDR2 (germline): SGHKS, YYEKEE (reference sequence). This CDR3 comprises 15 residues. CDR3 in amino acids: CASSSGTGSGQPQHF. CDR3 DNA sequence: TGTGCCAGCAGCTCCGGGACAGGGAGTGGTCAGCCCCAGCATTTT.

About this clone itself: The identical CDR3 is also encoded by other nucleotide sequences in the sample. This chain joins TRBV30 and TRBJ2-7; 7 nucleotides match TRBD1. The CDR3 runs 16 residues. Trimming took 3 bases from V and 6 from J; bases not matched to a gene: 17. The germline CDR1 and CDR2 sequences are GTSNPN and SVGIG (reference sequence). CDR3 residues: CAWSAFPDRDLFEQYF. CDR3 nucleotides: TGTGCCTGGAGCGCATTCCCAGACAGGGACCTTTTCGAGCAGTACTTC.

The V call is TRBV5-1, the J call TRBJ1-3, with D unresolved. The CDR3 loop spans 15 amino acids. Germline V CDR1 and CDR2: SGHRS, YFSETQ. V was trimmed by 5 bases and J by 0 bases, leaving 12 bases between them. CDR3 nucleotides: TGCGCCAGCAGTAACCCCTCGGGCTCTGGAAACACCATATATTTT. Protein: CASSNPSGSGNTIYF.

CDR3 region: CASSKTSGKGVYEQYF. CDR3 coding DNA: TGTGCCAGTAGTAAGACCTCCGGTAAAGGCGTCTACGAGCAGTACTTC. The rearrangement joins TRBV19 to TRBJ2-7; the D is unclear. CDR3 length equals 16 residues. Germline CDR1 and CDR2: LNHDA and SQIVND (reference sequence). Trimming shortened V by 4 bases and J by 3 bases, and 19 bases separated the two germline ends.

The chain has TRBV11-2 and TRBJ2-5; D might be TRBD1 or TRBD2, each matching 5 bases. Germline V lookup: CDR1 SGHAT, CDR2 FQNNGV. There are 13 residues in the CDR3. The ends were cut back, 3 bases at V and 7 bases at J, with 12 bases in the middle. The CDR3: CASSLTVEGTQYF. CDR3 nucleotides: TGTGCCAGCAGCTTGACAGTTGAGGGGACCCAGTACTTC. The full variable domain, its missing parts supplied by reference TRBV11-2 and TRBJ2-5, is EAGVAQSPRYKIIEKRQSVAFWCNPISGHATLYWYQQILGQGPKLLIQFQNNGVVDDSQLPKDRFSAERLKGVDSTLKIQPAKLEDSAVYLCASSLTVEGTQYFGPGTRLLVL.

There are a few counts of this clone. The chain links TRBV19 to TRBJ1-1; D is ambiguous. Per germline, CDR1 LNHDA and CDR2 SQIVND (reference sequence). V was trimmed by 4 bases and J by 6 bases, leaving 9 bases between them. The CDR3 length is 12 residues. As DNA, the CDR3 is TGTGCCAGTAGTACCTCATGGGCTGAAGCTTTCTTT. Amino acid sequence: CASSTSWAEAFF.

The rearrangement joins TRBV19 to TRBJ1-2; D call uncertain. The CDR3 length is 14 residues. Trimming took 6 bases from V and 8 from J, leaving 19 bases between them. Germline loops: CDR1 LNHDA, CDR2 SQIVND (reference sequence). The chain's CDR3 is CASRDWLRASGYTF. In nucleotides, the CDR3 is TGTGCCAGTAGAGATTGGCTAAGGGCGAGCGGCTACACCTTC.

This clone came up once. This chain connects TRBV18 to TRBJ1-1, with 8 bases that match TRBD1. Germline values: CDR1 KGHSH, CDR2 LQKENI. This CDR3 contains 15 residues. With 3 bases clipped from V and 4 bases from J, the junction kept 7 bases outside the gene matches. CDR3 residues: CASSPLQDRATEAFF. CDR3 in DNA: TGTGCCAGCTCACCGCTCCAGGACAGGGCCACTGAAGCTTTCTTT.

This chain connects TRBV5-1 to TRBJ1-4; unclear D gene. V lost 3 bases and J lost 7, with 13 bases in between. Germline loops: CDR1 SGHRS, CDR2 YFSETQ. CDR3 length: 14 amino acids. CDR3: CASSSGDLGEKLFF. CDR3 DNA sequence: TGCGCCAGCAGCTCCGGGGATCTGGGTGAAAAACTGTTTTTT.